This entry is about one TCR beta chain. The same CDR3 can be traced to other DNA sequences in this sample. Original processing notes: Estimated nucleated cell counts came from reference gene primer amplification. The assay was immunoSEQ multiplex PCR, and TCRdb's table has in-frame clones only and misses some. V and J calls and clone size follow that table, whereas D and trimming were derived from the DNA. Of about 500,000 clones listed, roughly 91% are singletons. Trimming removed 0 bases from V and 9 bases from J; junction bases left unmatched: 1. The CDR3 is 11 residues long. Germline CDR1 reads GTSNPN; CDR2 reads SVGIG (reference sequence). Patients of the Seattle cohort, enrolled during active infection, were followed longitudinally. The entry originates in a study of blood T cell repertoires in COVID-19. Background on the study: Acute and convalescent COVID-19 samples came from the United States, Italy and Spain.

V usage is TRBV30 and J usage is TRBJ1-1; TRBD1 matches at 7 bases. The sequence derives from a woman aged 50 to 60 with COVID-19, enrolled during active disease. The sequenced sample was peripheral blood. CDR3 in amino acids: CAWSVQGQAFF. In DNA, the CDR3 is TGTGCCTGGAGTGTACAGGGGCAAGCTTTCTTT.